Shown below are 23 T cell receptor beta chains from a single sample sequenced in a study of shared T cell receptors in the human thymus. Sequencing was performed with immunoSEQ multiplex PCR; in TCRdb, only in-frame clones are kept and a portion is missing. The sample records 700,000 to 750,000 clones, 80% to 90% being singletons. The sample was also linked to a second study, of human thymus T cells.

Input material: thymocytes. The receptors come from a girl in the first two years of life with a congenital heart defect.

The chain carries TRBV12-5 and TRBJ2-3, with D possibly being TRBD2 (5 bases). This CDR3 is built from 12 residues. The germline V gene encodes CDR1 LGHNT and CDR2 FRNRAP. V dropped 7 bases and J dropped 3 bases, with 8 bases sitting between them. In DNA form, the CDR3 reads TGTGCTAGTGAACTAGGGACAGATACGCAGTATTTT. This gives the protein CASELGTDTQYF. The whole variable domain, remainder taken from reference TRBV12-5 and TRBJ2-3, is DARVTQTPRHKVTEMGQEVTMRCQPILGHNTVFWYRQTMMQGLELLAYFRNRAPLDDSGMPKDRFSAEMPDATLATLKIQPSEPRDSAVYFCASELGTDTQYFGPGTRLTVL.

This clone was seen a single time. The V call is TRBV15, the J call TRBJ2-7; 9 nucleotides match TRBD1. Germline V lookup: CDR1 LNHNV, CDR2 YYDKDF (reference sequence). The ends lost 1 base at V and 6 bases at J; junction bases unmatched: 7. CDR3 length: 15 residues. The CDR3 DNA reads TGTGCCACCAGCAGAGTCAGGACAGGGGCGGGCGAGCAGTACTTC. Its translation is CATSRVRTGAGEQYF.

Note on this clone: The junction departs from germline at one end; a sequencing error may be responsible. V gene TRBV30 combines with J gene TRBJ2-5; D is possibly TRBD2 (5 bases). The germline CDR1 and CDR2 sequences are GTSNPN and SVGIG (reference sequence). This CDR3 spans 15 amino acids. The chain's CDR3 is CVWSVVLASEETQYF. The CDR3 DNA reads TGTGTCTGGAGTGTAGTTTTAGCGTCGGAGGAGACCCAGTACTTC.

This sequence joins TRBV19 and TRBJ2-5, with a possible D match to TRBD2 (6 bases). The CDR3 covers 14 residues. Between the trimmed V and J ends, which lost 5 bases and 3 bases, there was a span of 13 bases. Germline CDR1 reads LNHDA; CDR2 reads SQIVND (reference sequence). The CDR3 loop is CASSETTRKETQYF. The CDR3, as DNA: TGTGCCAGTAGTGAAACGACTAGAAAAGAGACCCAGTACTTC.

V and J are TRBV7-8 and TRBJ2-4; D not resolved. This CDR3 region has 17 residues. Germline V CDR1 and CDR2: SGHVS, FQNEAQ. Deletions cut 3 bases from V and 0 bases from J, with 15 bases between. The chain's CDR3 is CASSFRRPTVAKNIQYF. CDR3 bases: TGTGCCAGCAGCTTCCGTCGACCAACAGTAGCCAAAAACATTCAGTACTTC.

This chain joins TRBV28 and TRBJ1-2; TRBD1 matches 7 bases. Germline V gene sequence: CDR1 MDHEN, CDR2 SYDVKM. V trimming: 7 bases; J trimming: 5 bases; junction bases outside the gene matches: 10. The CDR3 totals 14 residues. The CDR3 DNA follows: TGTGCCAGCATTAGATACAGGGGTAGTTATGGCTACACCTTC. Translation: CASIRYRGSYGYTF.

The chain has TRBV7-8 and TRBJ2-3; 11 bases are a match to TRBD2. The CDR3 contains 17 residues. Germline V gene data show CDR1 as SGHVS and CDR2 as FQNEAQ. With V trimmed by 4 bases and J by 2 bases, 8 bases remained unmatched. As DNA, the CDR3 is TGTGCCAGCAGCTGGAGAATAGCGGGGGGGCCCACAGATACGCAGTATTTT. This translates into CASSWRIAGGPTDTQYF.

There are a few counts of this clone. This specimen includes other DNA sequences encoding the same CDR3. The V gene is TRBV2, the J gene TRBJ1-2; D is ambiguous. The CDR3 runs to 11 residues. Trimming took off 6 bases at V and 3 bases at J, with 5 bases between the two ends. The V gene's germline CDR1 is SNHLY and CDR2 FYNNEI. CDR3 in DNA: TGTGCCAGCAGGCGTGACTATGGCTACACCTTC. It specifies CASRRDYGYTF.

The chain carries TRBV19 and TRBJ1-6; 10 bases are a match to TRBD1. The CDR3 totals 18 residues. Germline-derived CDR1 and CDR2 are LNHDA and SQIVND (reference sequence). Trimming took 6 bases from V and 7 from J; bases not matched to a gene: 15. CDR3 protein: CASSSGGQGNLFNSPLHF. In DNA, the CDR3 is TGTGCCAGTAGCTCGGGGGGACAGGGGAATTTATTCAATTCACCCCTCCACTTT.

The chain combines TRBV6-4 with TRBJ1-1; no firm D call. This CDR3 has 12 amino acids. The germline gives CDR1 MRHNA, CDR2 SNTAGT. Trimming removed 6 bases from V and 3 bases from J, with 8 bases in between. CDR3 nucleotide sequence: TGTGCCAGCAGCCGGCAGGACACTGAAGCTTTCTTT. This encodes CASSRQDTEAFF.

V and J are TRBV30 and TRBJ2-3; 12 bases match TRBD1. V trimming: 5 bases; J trimming: 6 bases; junction bases outside the gene matches: 6. Germline V gives CDR1 GTSNPN, CDR2 SVGIG (reference sequence). CDR3 length: 14 residues. In nucleotides, the CDR3 is TGTGCCTGGGGGGACAGGGGGCCCGGGGATACGCAGTATTTT. Amino acids: CAWGDRGPGDTQYF. Full variable domain (rest looked up from reference TRBV30 and TRBJ2-3): SQTIHQWPATLVQPVGSPLSLECTVEGTSNPNLYWYRQAAGRGLQLLFYSVGIGQISSEVPQNLSASRPQDRQFILSSKKLLLSDSGFYLCAWGDRGPGDTQYFGPGTRLTVL.

The chain employs TRBV21-1 and TRBJ2-7; the table's D call, TRBD2, has no DNA check behind it. TRBV21-1 is recorded as a pseudogene. CDR3 length equals 16 residues. The CDR3 coding sequence is TGTGCCAGCAGCAATGGGGGGACTAGCGCGTCCTACGAGCAGTACTTC. Its protein is CASSNGGTSASYEQYF.

This clone was picked up a small number of times. This rearrangement joins TRBV5-1 to TRBJ2-7, with D possibly matching TRBD1 (5 bases). The CDR3 length is 13 residues. The V and J ends lost 5 bases and 3 bases respectively, with 12 bases between them. Germline CDR1 and CDR2: SGHRS and YFSETQ. In DNA form, the CDR3 reads TGCGCCAGCAGACAGGAACCCATCTACGAGCAGTACTTC. Residues: CASRQEPIYEQYF.

This chain joins TRBV4-3 and TRBJ1-2; D is uncertain. Germline CDR1 reads LGHNA; CDR2 reads YSLEER. V lost 4 bases and J 6 bases, leaving 24 bases between the germline ends. This CDR3 has 17 residues. The CDR3 is CASSRIGPETGSHGYTF. The CDR3 region has the DNA TGCGCCAGCAGCCGGATAGGCCCCGAGACTGGGTCTCATGGCTACACCTTC.

This rearrangement joins TRBV28 to TRBJ1-5, with D unresolved. The CDR3 runs to 11 residues. Trimming stripped 4 bases from V and 9 bases from J, with 7 bases between. Germline V gene sequence: CDR1 MDHEN, CDR2 SYDVKM. CDR3 loop: CASSSSRPQHF. The CDR3 DNA follows: TGTGCCAGCAGTTCAAGCCGGCCCCAGCATTTT.

The rearrangement joins TRBV6-1 to TRBJ2-6, with D possibly being TRBD2 (7 bases). CDR1 and CDR2 from the germline V gene are MNHNS and SASEGT. The ends were cut back, 1 base at V and 0 bases at J, with 13 bases in the middle. This CDR3 has 18 residues. As DNA, the CDR3 is TGTGCCAGCAGTGAAGAGGGGGGGGCCTACTCTGGGGCCAACGTCCTGACTTTC. Translating gives CASSEEGGAYSGANVLTF.

This clone was seen more than once but under ten times. This chain links TRBV5-6 with TRBJ1-3; 7 nucleotides line up with TRBD1. CDR3 length equals 15 residues. V gave up 0 bases and J gave up 2 bases; unmatched junction bases: 2. The germline gives CDR1 SGHDT, CDR2 YYEEEE. The CDR3 bases are TGTGCCAGCAGCTTGGAGACAGGGACTGGAAACACCATATATTTT. It codes for CASSLETGTGNTIYF. Combining the CDR3 with reference TRBV5-6 and TRBJ1-3 gives the whole variable domain DAGVTQSPTHLIKTRGQQVTLRCSPKSGHDTVSWYQQALGQGPQFIFQYYEEEERQRGNFPDRFSGHQFPNYSSELNVNALLLGDSALYLCASSLETGTGNTIYFGEGSWLTVV.

This clone has just a few counts. The chain joins TRBV2 to TRBJ2-3, with 8 nucleotides matching TRBD1. V shed 6 bases and J 3 bases; nucleotides not matched to a gene: 20. The germline gives CDR1 SNHLY, CDR2 FYNNEI. The CDR3 is 19 residues long. This CDR3 reads CASREDREMWFRGTDTQYF. CDR3 nucleotide sequence: TGTGCCAGCAGAGAGGACAGGGAGATGTGGTTTCGGGGGACAGATACGCAGTATTTT. Full variable domain (rest looked up from reference TRBV2 and TRBJ2-3): EPEVTQTPSHQVTQMGQEVILRCVPISNHLYFYWYRQILGQKVEFLVSFYNNEISEKSEIFDDQFSVERPDGSNFTLKIRSTKLEDSAMYFCASREDREMWFRGTDTQYFGPGTRLTVL.

The chain carries TRBV5-6 and TRBJ2-7, with TRBD1 identical over 12 bases. The CDR3 is 17 residues long. V was clipped by 3 bases and J by 7 bases; unmatched bases: 14. Germline V gives CDR1 SGHDT, CDR2 YYEEEE. CDR3: CASSSDHRDRGPNEQYF. CDR3 sequence (DNA): TGTGCCAGCAGCTCCGACCACCGGGACAGGGGGCCGAATGAGCAGTACTTC.

This clone was seen a few times. The chain has TRBV4-3 and TRBJ1-1; D gene unclear. V dropped 0 bases and J dropped 4 bases, with 15 bases sitting between them. Per the germline V gene, CDR1 is LGHNA and CDR2 is YSLEER. This CDR3 contains 16 residues. CDR3 amino acids: CASSQDWEGKSTEAFF. The CDR3 DNA sequence: TGCGCCAGCAGCCAAGATTGGGAGGGTAAGAGCACTGAAGCTTTCTTT.

This clone was recorded a few times. J is TRBJ1-6 and V is TRBV18; 8 bases are a match to TRBD1. V gave up 2 bases and J gave up 10 bases; unmatched junction bases: 10. In germline, CDR1 is KGHSH, CDR2 LQKENI. The CDR3 consists of 16 residues. CDR3 sequence: CASSPFPPGGQSPLHF. Written as DNA, the CDR3 is TGTGCCAGCTCACCATTTCCCCCAGGGGGCCAATCACCCCTCCACTTT.

The chain carries TRBV11-2 and TRBJ2-2, with TRBD1 matching 7 bases. This CDR3 is 16 amino acids long. The V segment lost 4 bases and the J segment 5 bases; nucleotides outside the gene matches: 10. Germline assignment: CDR1 SGHAT and CDR2 FQNNGV. The CDR3 region is CASSSKTGWYTGELFF. CDR3 nucleotide sequence: TGTGCCAGCAGCTCTAAGACAGGGTGGTATACCGGGGAGCTGTTTTTT.

The V call is TRBV4-1, the J call TRBJ1-3; the D is unclear. V shed 0 bases and J shed 4 bases, with 10 bases lying between them. The CDR3 is 15 residues long. The germline V gene encodes CDR1 MGHRA and CDR2 YSYEKL. Written as DNA, the CDR3 is TGCGCCAGCAGCCAAGATACCATCGGGGGAAACACCATATATTTT. Protein product: CASSQDTIGGNTIYF.